Only a few counts were recorded for the clone carrying this T cell receptor beta chain. Its target is not known. The CDR3 loop spans 12 amino acids. Germline CDR1 SGHAT, CDR2 FQNNGV. Trimming removed 1 base from V and 4 bases from J, with 3 bases in between. It was autoimmune disease history or systemic immunosuppression that excluded patients. The repertoire was sequenced with immunoSEQ multiplex PCR; TCRdb's copy has only in-frame clones and lacks some. The table includes 60,000 or so clones, about 87% detected once. The data stem from a study of OX40 agonist ivuxolimab in advanced cancers. Study summary: Recorded diagnoses for dose-escalation patients were hepatocellular carcinoma, melanoma, renal cell or head and neck cancer.

General study results and limits: The study observed clonal expansion of CD4+ and CD8+ blood T cells by week 6 at 0.1 to 3.0 mg/kg. Clonal expansion among partial responders at 0.1-3.0 mg/kg ranked near the lowest.

This clonotype originated in an adult with an advanced solid tumor such as melanoma, head and neck, liver or kidney cancer. The specimen comprised CD4+ or CD8+ T cells sorted from blood, sampled in a trial of the OX40 agonist ivuxolimab. V usage is TRBV11-2 and J usage is TRBJ2-3; D not certain. CDR3 region: CASSLVADTQYF. The CDR3 DNA follows: TGTGCCAGCAGCTTAGTGGCAGATACGCAGTATTTT.